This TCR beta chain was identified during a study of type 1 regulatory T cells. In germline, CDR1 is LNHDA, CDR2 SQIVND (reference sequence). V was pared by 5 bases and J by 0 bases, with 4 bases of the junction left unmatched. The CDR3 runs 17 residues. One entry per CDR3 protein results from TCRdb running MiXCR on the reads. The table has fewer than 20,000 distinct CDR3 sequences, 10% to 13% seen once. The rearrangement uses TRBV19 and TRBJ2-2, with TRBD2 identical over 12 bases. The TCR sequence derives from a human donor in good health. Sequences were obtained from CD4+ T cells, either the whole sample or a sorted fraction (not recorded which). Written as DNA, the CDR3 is TGTGCCAGTAGTTCGACTAGCGGGAGCGCGAACACCGGGGAGCTGTTTTTT. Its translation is CASSSTSGSANTGELFF.